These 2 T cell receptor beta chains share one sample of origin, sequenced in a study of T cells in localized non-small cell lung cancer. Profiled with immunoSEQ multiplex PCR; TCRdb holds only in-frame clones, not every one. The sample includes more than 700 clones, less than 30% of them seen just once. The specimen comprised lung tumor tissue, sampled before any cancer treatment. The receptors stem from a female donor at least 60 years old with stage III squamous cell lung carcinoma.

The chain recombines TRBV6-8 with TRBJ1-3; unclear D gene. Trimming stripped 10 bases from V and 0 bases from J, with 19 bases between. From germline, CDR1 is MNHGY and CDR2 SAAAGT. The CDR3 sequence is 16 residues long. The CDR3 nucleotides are TGTGCCACTGGGCCCATCAGTTTTCTCTCTGGAAACACCATATATTTT. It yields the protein CATGPISFLSGNTIYF.

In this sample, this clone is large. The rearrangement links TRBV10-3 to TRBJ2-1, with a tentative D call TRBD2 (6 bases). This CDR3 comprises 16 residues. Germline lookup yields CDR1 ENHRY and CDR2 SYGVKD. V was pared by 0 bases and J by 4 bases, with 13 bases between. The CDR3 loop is CAISESMAGSYNEQFF. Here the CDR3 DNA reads TGTGCCATCAGTGAGTCGATGGCGGGGAGTTACAATGAGCAGTTCTTC.